The sequence of this T cell receptor (beta chain) was determined in a study of blood T cell repertoires in COVID-19. Study information: Samples representing acute and convalescent COVID-19 were sourced from the United States, Italy and Spain.

How the authors handled the data: Estimation of nucleated cell counts relied on the amplification of reference gene primers. This table comes from immunoSEQ multiplex PCR, and its TCRdb copy is limited to in-frame clones, with some not included. The DNA was the basis for D and trimming; V, J and clone size are from that table. The sample contains roughly 150,000 clones, around 82% of which appear only once. Trimming removed 0 bases from V and 4 bases from J, with 10 bases in between. Germline V gene data show CDR1 as LGHNA and CDR2 as YNFKEQ. The CDR3 sequence is 15 residues long. In its sample, this clone was seen once.

The gene calls are TRBV4-2 and TRBJ1-3; D ambiguous. Material: peripheral blood. This clonotype was obtained from an older man with active or convalescent COVID-19. CDR3 DNA sequence: TGTGCCAGCAGCCAAGATTGGGCACCGGGAAACACCATATATTTT. Protein: CASSQDWAPGNTIYF.